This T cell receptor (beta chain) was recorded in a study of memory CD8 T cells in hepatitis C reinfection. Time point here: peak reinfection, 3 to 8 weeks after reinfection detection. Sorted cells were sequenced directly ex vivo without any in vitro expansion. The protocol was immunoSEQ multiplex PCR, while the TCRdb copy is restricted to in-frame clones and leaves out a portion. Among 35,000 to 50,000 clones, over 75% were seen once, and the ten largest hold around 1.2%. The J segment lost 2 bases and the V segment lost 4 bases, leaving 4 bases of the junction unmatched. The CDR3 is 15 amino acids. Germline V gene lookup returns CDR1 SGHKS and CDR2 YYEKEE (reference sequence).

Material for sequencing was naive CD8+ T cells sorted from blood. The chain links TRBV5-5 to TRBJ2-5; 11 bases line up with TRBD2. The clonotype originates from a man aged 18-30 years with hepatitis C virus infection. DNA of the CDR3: TGTGCCAGCAGCGTGGGACTAGCGGAGCAAGAGACCCAGTACTTC. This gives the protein CASSVGLAEQETQYF. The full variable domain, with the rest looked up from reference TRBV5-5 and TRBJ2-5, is DAGVTQSPTHLIKTRGQQVTLRCSPISGHKSVSWYQQVLGQGPQFIFQYYEKEERGRGNFPDRFSARQFPNYSSELNVNALLLGDSALYLCASSVGLAEQETQYFGPGTRLLVL.